Listed here are 29 T cell receptor beta chains from one sample, sequenced in a study of beta chain features in type 1 diabetes. General study results and limits: The study found moderately but significantly shorter TCRB CDR3s in all four CD4+ subsets of Type 1 diabetes patients.

The antigens of these receptors remain unknown. Every isolated RNA sample was fully reverse transcribed, so sequencing captured expressed TCRB transcripts. Data came from immunoSEQ multiplex PCR; TCRdb stores just in-frame clones and leaves some out. The table has some 120,000 clones, 15% to 20% seen once. The sequenced material came from central memory CD4+ T cells from blood. The receptors here all came from a man aged 18 to 29 with type 1 diabetes.

This clone has just a few counts. V and J are TRBV13 and TRBJ2-2; 8 positions agree with TRBD2. The CDR3 has 15 residues. J gave up 1 base and V 3 bases, and 1 base lay outside the gene matches. Germline assignment: CDR1 PRHDT and CDR2 FYEKMQ (reference sequence). The CDR3: CASSFLAGNTGELFF. CDR3 bases: TGTGCCAGCAGCTTTCTAGCGGGGAACACCGGGGAGCTGTTTTTT.

This clone showed up just a few times. CDR3 sequence reads: CASSSPAAAAEAFF. The CDR3 DNA is TGTGCCAGCAGCTCGCCAGCGGCAGCCGCTGAAGCTTTCTTT. The J gene is TRBJ1-1, the V gene TRBV28; unclear D gene. Trimming pared 6 bases from V and 6 bases from J, leaving 17 bases between. This CDR3 is 14 amino acids long. Germline CDR1 and CDR2: MDHEN and SYDVKM.

This clone was recorded at least ten times. The genes are TRBV18 and TRBJ2-7, with 10 bases matching TRBD1. Germline loops: CDR1 KGHSH, CDR2 LQKENI. J was trimmed by 1 base and V by 3 bases; bases with no gene match: 6. This CDR3 spans 16 amino acids. This chain's CDR3 is CASSPRQGALSYEQYF. The CDR3 DNA sequence: TGTGCCAGCTCACCTCGACAGGGGGCCTTATCCTACGAGCAGTACTTC.

This clone was observed a handful of times. The chain recombines TRBV27 with TRBJ1-2; no definite D call. V gave up 2 bases and J gave up 7 bases, with 11 bases separating them. Germline CDR1 is MNHEY and CDR2 is SMNVEV (reference sequence). The CDR3 covers 13 residues. The DNA for the CDR3 is TGTGCCAGCAGTTTAAGAGGAAGTCCTGGCTACACCTTC. It codes for CASSLRGSPGYTF.

This clone was observed a handful of times. The chain joins TRBV5-6 to TRBJ2-4, with D possibly TRBD1 on 6 matching bases. CDR1 SGHDT and CDR2 YYEEEE come from the germline V gene. CDR3 length equals 14 residues. Trimming removed 2 bases from V and 2 bases from J, with 8 bases in between. This CDR3 is CASSFGGTKNIQYF. The CDR3 coding sequence is TGTGCCAGCAGCTTTGGGGGCACCAAAAACATTCAGTACTTC.

This chain joins TRBV9 and TRBJ2-1; no reliable D call. V lost 2 bases, J lost 3 bases, and 6 bases lay in between. Germline CDR1 is SGDLS and CDR2 is YYNGEE. This CDR3 comprises 13 residues. The CDR3 DNA sequence: TGTGCCAGCAGCGTGGCATACTACAATGAGCAGTTCTTC. Amino acid sequence: CASSVAYYNEQFF.

This clone was picked up a small number of times. The J gene is TRBJ1-2, the V gene TRBV5-6; D perhaps matches TRBD1 (6 bases). V lost 7 bases, J lost 2 bases, and 12 bases lay in between. CDR1 SGHDT and CDR2 YYEEEE come from the germline V gene. This CDR3 is built from 13 residues. CDR3 region: CASQGQPNYGYTF. In DNA, the CDR3 is TGTGCCAGCCAGGGGCAGCCCAACTATGGCTACACCTTC. Full variable domain (missing parts from reference TRBV5-6 and TRBJ1-2): DAGVTQSPTHLIKTRGQQVTLRCSPKSGHDTVSWYQQALGQGPQFIFQYYEEEERQRGNFPDRFSGHQFPNYSSELNVNALLLGDSALYLCASQGQPNYGYTFGSGTRLTVV.

The chain employs TRBV30 and TRBJ2-5; D is tentatively TRBD1 or TRBD2 (6 bases each). With 2 bases removed from V and 4 bases from J, the gap between germline ends came to 14 bases. The CDR3 contains 14 residues. CDR1 is GTSNPN, CDR2 SVGIG, per germline (reference sequence). CDR3 coding DNA: TGTGCCTGGAGTTGGGGGCCGGGAGTAGAGACCCAGTACTTC. Its translation is CAWSWGPGVETQYF.

V gene TRBV7-3 combines with J gene TRBJ1-1, with D possibly being TRBD1 (6 bases). With 11 bases removed from V and 0 bases from J, the gap between germline ends came to 13 bases. CDR1 SGHTA and CDR2 FQGTGA come from the germline V gene. There are 13 residues in the CDR3. The CDR3 is CASKGGMNTEAFF. The CDR3 DNA reads TGTGCCTCCAAGGGGGGCATGAACACTGAAGCTTTCTTT.

This clone occurred many times. V and J are TRBV7-2 and TRBJ2-1, with D hard to call. The CDR3 runs to 11 residues. Germline CDR1 reads SGHTA; CDR2 reads FQGNSA. Trimming removed 6 bases from V and 4 bases from J, with 4 bases in between. This CDR3 reads CASRRYNEQFF. CDR3 DNA sequence: TGTGCCAGCAGGAGGTACAATGAGCAGTTCTTC.

This clone has only a few counts. The chain has TRBV11-2 and TRBJ1-1; no firm D call. V lost 4 bases and J 5 bases, leaving 11 bases between the germline ends. CDR1 and CDR2 from the germline V gene are SGHAT and FQNNGV. This CDR3 is 13 amino acids long. The CDR3 DNA reads TGTGCCAGCAGCTATCGGGAAAAGACTGAAGCTTTCTTT. It specifies CASSYREKTEAFF.

This chain links TRBV28 with TRBJ2-7; 8 bases map to TRBD1. CDR1 is MDHEN, CDR2 SYDVKM, per germline. The CDR3 has 18 residues. The V gene end was trimmed by 6 bases and the J gene end by 1 base; junction bases not matched to a gene: 17. The CDR3 reads CASSSPSGGRTVSYEQYF. In DNA form, the CDR3 reads TGTGCCAGCAGCTCGCCCTCAGGGGGCAGGACTGTATCCTACGAGCAGTACTTC.

The chain links TRBV28 to TRBJ2-7; tentatively, D is TRBD1 (6 bases). The CDR3 spans 16 residues. In germline, CDR1 is MDHEN, CDR2 SYDVKM. V was shortened by 8 bases and J by 2 bases, with 22 bases between the two germline ends. The CDR3 region has the DNA TGTGCCAGCGGACAGAACCTCAGGGGTTCTACCTACGAGCAGTACTTC. Amino acids: CASGQNLRGSTYEQYF. Complete variable domain (other parts from reference TRBV28 and TRBJ2-7): DVKVTQSSRYLVKRTGEKVFLECVQDMDHENMFWYRQDPGLGLRLIYFSYDVKMKEKGDIPEGYSVSREKKERFSLILESASTNQTSMYLCASGQNLRGSTYEQYFGPGTRLTVT.

Many counts were recorded for this clone. The chain links TRBV30 to TRBJ2-1; D is undetermined. V shed 3 bases and J shed 0 bases, with 15 bases lying between them. Germline V gene lookup returns CDR1 GTSNPN and CDR2 SVGIG (reference sequence). The CDR3 covers 16 residues. CDR3 DNA: TGTGCCTGGAGACCTAAGGAGAGGAGCTCCTACAATGAGCAGTTCTTC. It translates to CAWRPKERSSYNEQFF. The whole variable domain, filled in from reference TRBV30 and TRBJ2-1, reads SQTIHQWPATLVQPVGSPLSLECTVEGTSNPNLYWYRQAAGRGLQLLFYSVGIGQISSEVPQNLSASRPQDRQFILSSKKLLLSDSGFYLCAWRPKERSSYNEQFFGPGTRLTVL.

This clone was seen a handful of times. The chain links TRBV2 to TRBJ2-5; a possible D gene is TRBD1 (6 bases). Germline V gene data show CDR1 as SNHLY and CDR2 as FYNNEI. V was cut by 8 bases and J by 2 bases, with 12 bases left in between. The CDR3 has 13 amino acids. As DNA, the CDR3 is TGTGCCAGCCCCAAAACAGGGCAAGAGACCCAGTACTTC. Translated: CASPKTGQETQYF.

This clone was observed a few times. V and J are TRBV29-1 and TRBJ2-3; 9 bases line up with TRBD2. The CDR3 is made up of 16 amino acids. With 2 bases clipped from V and 6 bases from J, the junction kept 12 bases outside the gene matches. Germline CDR1 and CDR2: SQVTM and ANQGSEA. CDR3 amino acids: CSVETFLAGLGDTQYF. The CDR3 DNA is TGCAGCGTTGAAACCTTCCTAGCGGGGCTGGGGGATACGCAGTATTTT.

The CDR3 DNA follows: TGTGCCAGCAGCCTACAGAATCGGGAAAAACTGTTTTTT. It encodes CASSLQNREKLFF. V and J are TRBV7-2 and TRBJ1-4; D is uncertain. Germline assignment: CDR1 SGHTA and CDR2 FQGNSA. Trimming cost V 5 bases and J 8 bases, with 12 bases left between them. The CDR3 contains 13 residues.

This clone was counted between two and nine times. J is TRBJ2-1 and V is TRBV2; D remains ambiguous. Germline V lookup: CDR1 SNHLY, CDR2 FYNNEI. This CDR3 region has 14 residues. V lost 6 bases to trimming and J lost 6 bases, with 15 bases between them. The CDR3 spells CASRGLGPPNEQFF. CDR3 nucleotide sequence: TGTGCCAGCAGGGGATTGGGTCCTCCCAATGAGCAGTTCTTC.

This clone was observed a handful of times. This sequence joins TRBV27 and TRBJ2-2; no firm D call. V was shortened by 4 bases and J by 2 bases, with 2 bases between the two germline ends. From germline, CDR1 is MNHEY and CDR2 SMNVEV (reference sequence). This CDR3 contains 12 residues. In DNA form, the CDR3 reads TGTGCCAGCAGTTCCAACACCGGGGAGCTGTTTTTT. Amino acids: CASSSNTGELFF.

The chain recombines TRBV4-2 with TRBJ2-7; 11 bases fit TRBD1. V trimming: 0 bases; J trimming: 4 bases; junction bases outside the gene matches: 5. CDR1 LGHNA and CDR2 YNFKEQ come from the germline V gene. The CDR3 is 16 residues long. The CDR3 DNA follows: TGTGCCAGCAGCCAAGATTGGACAGGGGGCTCGTACGAGCAGTACTTC. Amino acids: CASSQDWTGGSYEQYF.

This clone was observed a few times. V gene TRBV28 combines with J gene TRBJ2-3; D is ambiguous. There are 14 residues in the CDR3. The V end was cut by 4 bases, the J end by 4 bases, with 12 bases between. The germline V gene encodes CDR1 MDHEN and CDR2 SYDVKM. The DNA of the CDR3 is TGTGCCAGCAGTTCCCACGACATTGCAGATACGCAGTATTTT. As protein: CASSSHDIADTQYF.

This clone was seen at least ten times. The genes are TRBV7-2 and TRBJ2-7, with D uncertain. The germline gives CDR1 SGHTA, CDR2 FQGNSA. V was shortened by 1 base and J by 3 bases, with 10 bases between the two germline ends. The CDR3 has 14 residues. The CDR3 reads CASSLGERSYEQYF. CDR3 coding DNA: TGTGCCAGCAGCTTAGGGGAAAGAAGCTACGAGCAGTACTTC.

This clone was seen a handful of times. V usage is TRBV2 and J usage is TRBJ2-2; D gene ambiguous. The CDR3 sequence is 14 residues long. Germline CDR1 reads SNHLY; CDR2 reads FYNNEI. V dropped 3 bases and J dropped 7 bases, with 12 bases sitting between them. The CDR3 bases are TGTGCCAGCAGTGATGAAGCCTTCGTCGGGGAGCTGTTTTTT. Encoded protein: CASSDEAFVGELFF.

This clone was seen only a few times. The V gene is TRBV5-4, the J gene TRBJ2-7; 7 bases fit TRBD1. The CDR3 runs 14 residues. CDR1 SGHNT and CDR2 YYREEE come from the germline V gene (reference sequence). The V and J ends lost 2 bases and 1 base, in that order; junction bases with no gene match: 3. The CDR3 DNA reads TGTGCCAGCAGCTTAGGGGACAGATCCTACGAGCAGTACTTC. Translation: CASSLGDRSYEQYF. The full variable domain, rest sourced from reference TRBV5-4 and TRBJ2-7, is ETGVTQSPTHLIKTRGQQVTLRCSSQSGHNTVSWYQQALGQGPQFIFQYYREEENGRGNFPPRFSGLQFPNYSSELNVNALELDDSALYLCASSLGDRSYEQYFGPGTRLTVT.

This clone was detected a few times. The V gene is TRBV7-2, the J gene TRBJ2-3; 7 positions agree with TRBD1. The CDR3 contains 15 residues. V was clipped by 5 bases and J by 3 bases; unmatched bases: 8. Germline V gene lookup returns CDR1 SGHTA and CDR2 FQGNSA. The CDR3 nucleotides are TGTGCCAGCAGCGCAGGGGGTTCTAGGACAGATACGCAGTATTTT. Translation gives CASSAGGSRTDTQYF.

J is TRBJ1-1 and V is TRBV19, with a possible D match to TRBD1 (5 bases). With 6 bases removed from V and 1 base from J, the gap between germline ends came to 18 bases. Germline V gene data show CDR1 as LNHDA and CDR2 as SQIVND (reference sequence). The CDR3 covers 16 residues. The CDR3: CASRQLRTSRNTEAFF. The CDR3 DNA sequence: TGTGCCAGTAGACAGCTCAGGACAAGTAGGAACACTGAAGCTTTCTTT. Full variable domain (missing parts from reference TRBV19 and TRBJ1-1): DGGITQSPKYLFRKEGQNVTLSCEQNLNHDAMYWYRQDPGQGLRLIYYSQIVNDFQKGDIAEGYSVSREKKESFPLTVTSAQKNPTAFYLCASRQLRTSRNTEAFFGQGTRLTVV.

This clone was observed once. The rearrangement uses TRBV2 and TRBJ2-2; D possibly corresponds to TRBD2 (6 bases). Trimming left V 5 bases short and J 7 bases short, with 14 bases between. The CDR3 covers 14 residues. CDR1 is SNHLY and CDR2 is FYNNEI in the germline V gene. The CDR3 reads CASSWTPGGGELFF. The CDR3 coding sequence is TGTGCCAGCAGTTGGACTCCCGGGGGCGGGGAGCTGTTTTTT.

This clone was counted many times. The CDR3 is CASSPGLLNEQFF. The CDR3 DNA reads as TGTGCCAGCAGCCCGGGACTGCTTAATGAGCAGTTCTTC. The rearrangement links TRBV14 to TRBJ2-1; TRBD2 might be the D (6 bases). The CDR3 has 13 amino acids. CDR1 is SGHDN, CDR2 FVKESK, per germline. V dropped 4 bases and J dropped 7 bases, with 11 bases sitting between them.

A few counts support this clone. The chain has TRBV15 and TRBJ2-7; D remains unclear. V lost 4 bases to trimming and J lost 4 bases, with 17 bases between them. CDR3 length equals 15 residues. Germline V lookup: CDR1 LNHNV, CDR2 YYDKDF (reference sequence). The CDR3 DNA is TGTGCCACCAGCAAAGCGCCATTGAGCTCATACGAGCAGTACTTC. Residues: CATSKAPLSSYEQYF.